What follows describes a single T cell receptor (beta chain). Per germline, CDR1 SGHVS and CDR2 FQNEAQ. This CDR3 contains 16 residues. The V segment lost 3 bases and the J segment 3 bases; nucleotides outside the gene matches: 5. Using RNA transcripts as the source, TCR beta CDR3 regions were amplified. First-round RT-PCR of the TCR CDR3 relied on the HTBI primer set. TCRdb processed the multiplex PCR reads anew with MiXCR; each CDR3 protein has one entry. The data contain hundreds of thousands of distinct CDR3 sequences, 15% to 20% of them singletons. The data belong to a study of T cells in Graves' hyperthyroidism and ophthalmopathy.

The sequence came from a woman aged 18 to 35 with Graves' hyperthyroidism. This chain links TRBV7-8 with TRBJ2-3; 11 nucleotides line up with TRBD2. The sequenced sample consisted of blood. The CDR3 sequence is CASSFYTSGSTDTQYF. CDR3 bases: TGTGCCAGCAGCTTCTACACTAGCGGGAGTACAGATACGCAGTATTTT.